This entry lists 18 T cell receptor beta chains sequenced from one sample in a study of blood T cell repertoires in COVID-19. Method: immunoSEQ multiplex PCR; TCRdb's copy keeps in-frame clones and lacks some. The sample lists about 69,000 clones; around 93% were seen once. Sequenced sample: peripheral blood. The receptors here all came from a woman in her fifties or sixties with active COVID-19.

The chain uses TRBV3-1 (or the pseudogene TRBV3-2) and TRBJ1-2; 9 bases fit TRBD1. The CDR3 is 13 amino acids. V shed 6 bases, J shed 10 bases, and the junction held 9 bases outside the gene matches. Germline CDR1 and CDR2: LGHDT and YNNKEL (reference sequence). In DNA form, the CDR3 reads TGTGCCAGCAGGTACGGGACAGGGAGTTTCTACACCTTC. It codes for CASRYGTGSFYTF.

The rearrangement uses TRBV5-8 and TRBJ2-7, with 8 positions matching TRBD2. The J call may be mistaken, given a closer DNA end match to TRBJ2-1. CDR3 length equals 17 residues. CDR1 is SGHTS, CDR2 YDEGEE, per germline. CDR3 region: CASSLVGGGSSYNEQFF. The CDR3 nucleotides read TGTGCCAGCAGCTTGGTAGGCGGGGGGAGCTCCTACAATGAGCAGTTCTTC.

The chain has TRBV6-6 and TRBJ2-7, with D possibly matching TRBD2 (6 bases). V lost 1 base and J 3 bases, leaving 10 bases between the germline ends. Germline-derived CDR1 and CDR2 are MNHNY and SVGAGI (reference sequence). The CDR3 is 14 amino acids. The CDR3 coding sequence is TGTGCCAGCAGTTACTTAGCGGAGAGCTACGAGCAGTACTTC. Translated, it gives CASSYLAESYEQYF.

The chain joins TRBV4-2 to TRBJ1-2, with a weak D call TRBD1 (5 bases). Trimming shortened V by 6 bases and J by 3 bases, and 8 bases separated the two germline ends. Per the germline V gene, CDR1 is LGHNA and CDR2 is YNFKEQ. This CDR3 has 12 amino acids. DNA of the CDR3: TGTGCCAGCAGGGGGCTTGACTATGGCTACACCTTC. Translation: CASRGLDYGYTF.

This chain joins TRBV30 and TRBJ2-3, with TRBD2 matching over 9 bases. This CDR3 has 15 amino acids. Germline lookup yields CDR1 GTSNPN and CDR2 SVGIG (reference sequence). Germline trimming cut 0 bases from V and 4 bases from J; bases unmatched to any gene: 5. CDR3: CAWSVPSGMADTQYF. The DNA for the CDR3 is TGTGCCTGGAGTGTACCTAGCGGGATGGCAGATACGCAGTATTTT.

V gene TRBV7-2 combines with J gene TRBJ1-1; 12 bases match TRBD1. Germline CDR1 SGHTA, CDR2 FQGNSA. This CDR3 has 16 residues. V was pared by 7 bases and J by 4 bases, with 10 bases of the junction left unmatched. The CDR3 bases are TGTGCCAGCACCCGCCGGGACAGGGGGCAAAGCACTGAAGCTTTCTTT. Translation gives CASTRRDRGQSTEAFF.

The chain employs TRBV6-5 and TRBJ1-3, with D perhaps matching TRBD1 (5 bases). Germline V CDR1 and CDR2: MNHEY, SVGAGI. Between the trimmed V and J ends, which lost 3 bases and 4 bases, there was a span of 13 bases. The CDR3 is 15 residues long. The CDR3 protein is CASSYRGASGNTIYF. CDR3 bases: TGTGCCAGCAGTTATAGGGGCGCTTCGGGAAACACCATATATTTT.

The chain joins TRBV10-2 to TRBJ2-5; TRBD2 matches 10 bases. Germline CDR1 WSHSY, CDR2 SAAADI. This CDR3 region has 15 residues. With V trimmed by 6 bases and J by 3 bases, 7 bases remained unmatched. CDR3 loop: CASRNSGRWEETQYF. DNA of the CDR3: TGCGCCAGCAGGAATAGCGGGAGGTGGGAAGAGACCCAGTACTTC.

The chain combines TRBV7-8 with TRBJ2-1; 7 nucleotides agree with TRBD2. CDR3 length: 16 residues. The germline V gene encodes CDR1 SGHVS and CDR2 FQNEAQ. V trimming: 5 bases; J trimming: 7 bases; junction bases outside the gene matches: 14. This CDR3 reads CASSRSPPSGWNEQFF. The CDR3 DNA reads TGTGCCAGCAGCCGTTCCCCGCCTAGCGGATGGAATGAGCAGTTCTTC.

The chain couples TRBV7-2 to TRBJ1-6; 7 nucleotides line up with TRBD1. V lost 5 bases and J lost 3; bases outside the gene matches: 7. Germline V CDR1 and CDR2: SGHTA, FQGNSA. The CDR3 sequence is 16 residues long. CDR3 loop: CASSPSGGFYNSPLHF. The DNA for the CDR3 is TGTGCCAGCAGCCCATCAGGGGGTTTCTATAATTCACCCCTCCACTTT.

This sequence joins TRBV5-5 and TRBJ1-5, with D unclear. CDR3 length: 17 amino acids. The germline V gene has CDR1 SGHKS and CDR2 YYEKEE (reference sequence). The V end was cut by 0 bases, the J end by 1 base, with 14 bases between. CDR3 sequence reads: CASSLAVREASNQPQHF. The CDR3 region has the DNA TGTGCCAGCAGCTTGGCCGTGAGGGAAGCAAGCAATCAGCCCCAGCATTTT.

CDR3: CASSSRLGGKDEQFF. The CDR3 DNA reads TGTGCCAGCAGCTCCCGTTTGGGCGGGAAAGACGAGCAGTTCTTC. This rearrangement joins TRBV9 to TRBJ2-1; the D gene is possibly TRBD2 (6 bases). The CDR3 loop spans 15 amino acids. Per the germline V gene, CDR1 is SGDLS and CDR2 is YYNGEE. The ends were cut back, 4 bases at V and 10 bases at J, with 21 bases in the middle.

This clone came up a few times. The chain employs TRBV18 and TRBJ2-3; D call uncertain. V lost 0 bases and J lost 1, with 5 bases in between. The CDR3 extends over 14 amino acids. Germline V gene data show CDR1 as KGHSH and CDR2 as LQKENI. The CDR3: CASSPPLGTDTQYF. CDR3 sequence (DNA): TGTGCCAGCTCACCACCACTCGGCACAGATACGCAGTATTTT.

The chain has TRBV7-9 and TRBJ2-1; D not certain. From germline, CDR1 is SEHNR and CDR2 FQNEAQ (reference sequence). This CDR3 has 15 residues. V was shortened by 5 bases and J by 6 bases, with 17 bases between the two germline ends. The CDR3 protein is CASSRHQIAANEQFF. CDR3 DNA sequence: TGTGCCAGCAGCCGCCACCAAATAGCCGCCAATGAGCAGTTCTTC.

The rearrangement joins TRBV6-5 to TRBJ1-2, with 9 bases lining up with TRBD1. The trim removed 4 bases at V and 4 bases at J, leaving 10 bases unmatched. Germline V gene sequence: CDR1 MNHEY, CDR2 SVGAGI. This CDR3 spans 16 amino acids. The CDR3 DNA is TGTGCCAGCAGTTCCCTTTCGGACAGGGGTCGCTATGGCTACACCTTC. This sequence encodes CASSSLSDRGRYGYTF.

This sequence joins TRBV2 and TRBJ1-5; perhaps TRBD1 as D (6 bases). Looked up from germline, CDR1 is SNHLY and CDR2 is FYNNEI. The CDR3 contains 15 residues. Trimming left V 0 bases short and J 9 bases short, with 15 bases between. This CDR3 reads CASSEASMIGGPQHF. In nucleotides, the CDR3 is TGTGCCAGCAGTGAAGCTTCAATGATAGGGGGGCCCCAGCATTTT.

CDR3 in DNA: TGTGCCAGCGGGCGGGAGAGGACCGGGGAGCTGTTTTTT. Translation: CASGRERTGELFF. The rearrangement joins TRBV2 to TRBJ2-2, with 7 bases that match TRBD2. Germline assignment: CDR1 SNHLY and CDR2 FYNNEI. The CDR3 has 13 residues. The J segment lost 5 bases and the V segment lost 8 bases, leaving 5 bases of the junction unmatched.

The V gene is TRBV5-1, the J gene TRBJ2-7; 9 bases fit TRBD2. Trimming cost V 4 bases and J 0 bases; bases outside gene matches: 5. The CDR3 contains 15 residues. Per the germline V gene, CDR1 is SGHRS and CDR2 is YFSETQ. DNA of the CDR3: TGCGCCAGCAGCCGGACTAGCGAAAGCTCCTACGAGCAGTACTTC. Translated: CASSRTSESSYEQYF.